This TCR beta chain was sequenced for a study of CD8 T cells in Susac syndrome. Study results and caveats: The number of individuals included in the study's TCR sequencing and HLA analysis was acknowledged as relatively small.

For this clonotype: No antigen is known for it.

RNA in amounts of roughly 0.5 to 1 ug was reverse transcribed with random hexamers. TCRdb called the immunoSEQ multiplex PCR reads again in MiXCR, with one record for every CDR3 protein. The sample contains roughly 300,000 distinct CDR3 sequences, 85% of which appear only once. TCR beta from blood CD8+ and CD4+ T cells was sequenced. The source material was CD8+ T cells from PBMCs. This TCR came from a human donor with multiple sclerosis.

The CDR3 DNA follows: TGTGCCAGCAGCTCCGAGTTTGAGGGAGTTTCGAAGACCCAGTACTTC. This translates into CASSSEFEGVSKTQYF. The chain carries TRBV7-2 and TRBJ2-5; D might be TRBD2 (5 bases). Trimming shortened V by 4 bases and J by 6 bases, and 21 bases separated the two germline ends. The CDR3 is 16 residues long. Germline CDR1 and CDR2: SGHTA and FQGNSA.